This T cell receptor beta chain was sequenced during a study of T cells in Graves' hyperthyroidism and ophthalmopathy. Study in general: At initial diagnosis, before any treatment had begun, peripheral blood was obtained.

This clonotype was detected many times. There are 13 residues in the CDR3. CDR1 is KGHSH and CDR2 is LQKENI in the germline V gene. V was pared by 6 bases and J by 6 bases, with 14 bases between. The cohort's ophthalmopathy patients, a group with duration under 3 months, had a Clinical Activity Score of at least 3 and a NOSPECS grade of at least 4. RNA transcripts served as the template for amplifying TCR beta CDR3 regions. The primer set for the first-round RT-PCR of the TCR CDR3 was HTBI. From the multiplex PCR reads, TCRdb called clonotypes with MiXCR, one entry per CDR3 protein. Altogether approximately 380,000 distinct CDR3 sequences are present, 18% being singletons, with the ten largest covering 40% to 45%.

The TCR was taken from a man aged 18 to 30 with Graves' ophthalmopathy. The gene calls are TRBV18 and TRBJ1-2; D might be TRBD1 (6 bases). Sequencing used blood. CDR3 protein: CASSPGQYDGYTF. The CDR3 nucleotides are TGTGCCAGCTCCCCCGGACAGTATGATGGCTACACCTTC.